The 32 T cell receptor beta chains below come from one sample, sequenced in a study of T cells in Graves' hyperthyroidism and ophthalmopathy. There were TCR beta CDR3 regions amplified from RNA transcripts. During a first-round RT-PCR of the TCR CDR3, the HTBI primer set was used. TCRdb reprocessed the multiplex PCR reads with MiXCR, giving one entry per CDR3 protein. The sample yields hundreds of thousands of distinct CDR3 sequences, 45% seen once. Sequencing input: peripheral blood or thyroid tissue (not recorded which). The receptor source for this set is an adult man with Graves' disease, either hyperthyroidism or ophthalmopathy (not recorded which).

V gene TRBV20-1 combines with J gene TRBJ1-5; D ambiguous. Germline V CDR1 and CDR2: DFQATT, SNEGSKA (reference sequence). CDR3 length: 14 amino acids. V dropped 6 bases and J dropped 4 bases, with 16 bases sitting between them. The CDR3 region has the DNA TGCAGTGCCCTAACTCGAGAACAAAATCAGCCCCAGCATTTT. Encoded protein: CSALTREQNQPQHF.

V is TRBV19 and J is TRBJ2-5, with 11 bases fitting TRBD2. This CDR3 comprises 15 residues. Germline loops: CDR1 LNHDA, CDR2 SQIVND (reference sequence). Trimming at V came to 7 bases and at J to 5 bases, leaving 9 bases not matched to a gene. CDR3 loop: CASTPTSGRSETQYF. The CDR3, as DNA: TGTGCCAGTACCCCTACTAGCGGGAGATCGGAGACCCAGTACTTC.

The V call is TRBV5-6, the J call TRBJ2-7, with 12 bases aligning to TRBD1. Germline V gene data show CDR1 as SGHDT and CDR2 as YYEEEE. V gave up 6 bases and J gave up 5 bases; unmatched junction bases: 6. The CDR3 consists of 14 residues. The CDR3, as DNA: TGTGCCAGCACCGGGGACAGGGGGCGGGACGAGCAGTACTTC. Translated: CASTGDRGRDEQYF. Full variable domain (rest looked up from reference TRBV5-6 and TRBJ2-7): DAGVTQSPTHLIKTRGQQVTLRCSPKSGHDTVSWYQQALGQGPQFIFQYYEEEERQRGNFPDRFSGHQFPNYSSELNVNALLLGDSALYLCASTGDRGRDEQYFGPGTRLTVT.

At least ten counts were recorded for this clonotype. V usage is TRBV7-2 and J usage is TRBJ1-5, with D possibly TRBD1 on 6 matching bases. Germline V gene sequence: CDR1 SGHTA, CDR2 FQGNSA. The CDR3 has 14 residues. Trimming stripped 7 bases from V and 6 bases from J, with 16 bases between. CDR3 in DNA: TGTGCCAGCAATAAAGGGGGGGGCCGTCAGCCCCAGCATTTT. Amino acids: CASNKGGGRQPQHF.

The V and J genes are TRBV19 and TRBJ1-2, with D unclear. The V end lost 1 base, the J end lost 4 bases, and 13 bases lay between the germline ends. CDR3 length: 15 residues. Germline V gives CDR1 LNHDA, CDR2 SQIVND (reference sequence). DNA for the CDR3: TGTGCCAGTAGTATAGCTCGACCCAGGACCTATGGCTACACCTTC. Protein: CASSIARPRTYGYTF.

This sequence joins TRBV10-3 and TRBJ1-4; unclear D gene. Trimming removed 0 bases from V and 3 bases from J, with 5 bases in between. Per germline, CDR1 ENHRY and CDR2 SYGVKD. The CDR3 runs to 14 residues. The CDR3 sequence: CAISESGSNEKLFF. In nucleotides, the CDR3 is TGTGCCATCAGTGAGTCGGGGTCTAATGAAAAACTGTTTTTT.

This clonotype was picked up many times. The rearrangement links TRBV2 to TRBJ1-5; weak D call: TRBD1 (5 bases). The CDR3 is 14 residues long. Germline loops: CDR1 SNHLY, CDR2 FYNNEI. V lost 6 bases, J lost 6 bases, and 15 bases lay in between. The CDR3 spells CASSRDPGAQPQHF. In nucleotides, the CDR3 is TGTGCCAGCAGCCGGGATCCCGGGGCTCAGCCCCAGCATTTT.

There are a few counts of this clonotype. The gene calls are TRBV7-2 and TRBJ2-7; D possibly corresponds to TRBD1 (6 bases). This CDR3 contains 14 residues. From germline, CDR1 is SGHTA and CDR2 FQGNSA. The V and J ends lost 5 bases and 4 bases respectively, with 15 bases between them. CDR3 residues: CASSPGQWKYEQYF. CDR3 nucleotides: TGTGCCAGCAGCCCCGGACAGTGGAAGTACGAGCAGTACTTC.

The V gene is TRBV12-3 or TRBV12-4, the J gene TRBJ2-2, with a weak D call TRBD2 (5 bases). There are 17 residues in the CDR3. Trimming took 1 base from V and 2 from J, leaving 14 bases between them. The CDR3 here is CASSLGLHSKNTGELFF. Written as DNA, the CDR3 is TGTGCCAGCAGTTTAGGACTACACTCCAAAAACACCGGGGAGCTGTTTTTT.

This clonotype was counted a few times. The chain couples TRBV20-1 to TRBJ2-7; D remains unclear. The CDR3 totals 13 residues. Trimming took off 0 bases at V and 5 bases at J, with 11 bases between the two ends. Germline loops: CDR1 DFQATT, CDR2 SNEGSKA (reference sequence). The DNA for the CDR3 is TGCAGTGCTAGAGATGATAGGGCCCACGAGCAGTACTTC. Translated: CSARDDRAHEQYF.

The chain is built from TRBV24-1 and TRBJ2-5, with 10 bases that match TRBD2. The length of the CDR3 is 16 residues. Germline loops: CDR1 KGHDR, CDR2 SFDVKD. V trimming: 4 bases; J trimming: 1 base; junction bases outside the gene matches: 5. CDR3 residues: CATSDPSGGGQETQYF. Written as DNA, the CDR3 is TGTGCCACCAGTGACCCTAGCGGGGGAGGCCAAGAGACCCAGTACTTC.

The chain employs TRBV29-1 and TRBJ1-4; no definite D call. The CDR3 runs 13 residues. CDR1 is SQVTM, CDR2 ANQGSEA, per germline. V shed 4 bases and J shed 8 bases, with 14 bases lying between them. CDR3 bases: TGCAGCGTTGGAGGTGGGATGAGGGAAAAACTGTTTTTT. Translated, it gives CSVGGGMREKLFF. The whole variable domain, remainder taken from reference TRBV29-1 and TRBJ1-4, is SAVISQKPSRDICQRGTSLTIQCQVDSQVTMMFWYRQQPGQSLTLIATANQGSEATYESGFVIDKFPISRPNLTFSTLTVSNMSPEDSSIYLCSVGGGMREKLFFGSGTQLSVL.

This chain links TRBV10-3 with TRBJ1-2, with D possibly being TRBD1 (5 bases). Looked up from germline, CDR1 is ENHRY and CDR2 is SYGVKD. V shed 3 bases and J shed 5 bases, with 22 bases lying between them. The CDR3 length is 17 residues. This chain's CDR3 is CAISDPPGGPGIYGYTF. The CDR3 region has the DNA TGTGCCATCAGTGACCCCCCGGGGGGTCCAGGGATATATGGCTACACCTTC.

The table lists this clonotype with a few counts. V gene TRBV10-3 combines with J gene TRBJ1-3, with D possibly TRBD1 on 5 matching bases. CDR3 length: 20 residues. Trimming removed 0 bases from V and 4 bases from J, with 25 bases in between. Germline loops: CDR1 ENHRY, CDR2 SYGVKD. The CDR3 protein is CAISESRTLNRGFGGNTIYF. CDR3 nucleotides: TGTGCCATCAGTGAGTCGAGGACCCTGAATAGGGGCTTCGGAGGAAACACCATATATTTT.

Here the CDR3 reads CATSLTGANTEAFF. The CDR3 DNA sequence: TGTGCCACCTCTCTGACAGGGGCGAACACTGAAGCTTTCTTT. The V gene is TRBV10-3, the J gene TRBJ1-1, with TRBD1 identical over 8 bases. The CDR3 contains 14 residues. CDR1 and CDR2 from the germline V gene are ENHRY and SYGVKD. J was trimmed by 1 base and V by 10 bases; bases with no gene match: 8.

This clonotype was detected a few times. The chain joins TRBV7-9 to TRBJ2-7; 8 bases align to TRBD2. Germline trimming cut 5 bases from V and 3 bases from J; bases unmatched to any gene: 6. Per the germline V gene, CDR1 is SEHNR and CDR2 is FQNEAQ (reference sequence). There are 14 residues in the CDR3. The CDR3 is CASSPRGGHYEQYF. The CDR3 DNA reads TGTGCCAGCAGCCCCCGGGGGGGACACTACGAGCAGTACTTC.

The DNA of the CDR3 is TGCAGCGTTGACGAGTACAATGAGCAGTTCTTC. It codes for CSVDEYNEQFF. The gene calls are TRBV29-1 and TRBJ2-1, with no clear D. The V gene lost 3 bases and the J gene lost 4 bases, with 4 bases spanning the gap. The germline CDR1 and CDR2 sequences are SQVTM and ANQGSEA. The CDR3 is 11 amino acids.

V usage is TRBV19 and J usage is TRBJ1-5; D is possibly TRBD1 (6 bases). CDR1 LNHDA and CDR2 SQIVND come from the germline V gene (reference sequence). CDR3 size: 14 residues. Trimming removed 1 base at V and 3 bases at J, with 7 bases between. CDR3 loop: CASSIGTDNQPQHF. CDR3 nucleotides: TGTGCCAGTAGTATAGGGACAGACAATCAGCCCCAGCATTTT.

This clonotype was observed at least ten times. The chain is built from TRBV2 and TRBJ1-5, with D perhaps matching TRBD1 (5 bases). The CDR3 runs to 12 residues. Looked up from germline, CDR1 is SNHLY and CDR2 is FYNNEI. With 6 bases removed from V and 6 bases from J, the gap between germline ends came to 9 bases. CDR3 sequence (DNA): TGTGCCAGCAGAGATGACAGTCAGCCCCAGCATTTT. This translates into CASRDDSQPQHF.

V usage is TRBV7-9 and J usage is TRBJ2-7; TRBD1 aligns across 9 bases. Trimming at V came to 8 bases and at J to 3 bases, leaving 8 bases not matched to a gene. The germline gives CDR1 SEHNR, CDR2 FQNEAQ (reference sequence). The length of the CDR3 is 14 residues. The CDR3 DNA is TGTGCCAGCGGAGGCGACAGGGGGGACTACGAGCAGTACTTC. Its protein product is CASGGDRGDYEQYF. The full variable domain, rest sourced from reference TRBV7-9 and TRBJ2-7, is DTGVSQNPRHKITKRGQNVTFRCDPISEHNRLYWYRQTLGQGPEFLTYFQNEAQLEKSRLLSDRFSAERPKGSFSTLEIQRTEQGDSAMYLCASGGDRGDYEQYFGPGTRLTVT.

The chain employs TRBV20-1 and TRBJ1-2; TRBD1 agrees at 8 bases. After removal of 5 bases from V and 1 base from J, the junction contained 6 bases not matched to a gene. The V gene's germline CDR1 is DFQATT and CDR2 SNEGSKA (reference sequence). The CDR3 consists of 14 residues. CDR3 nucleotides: TGCAGTGCTGATTGGACAGGGCTTAACTATGGCTACACCTTC. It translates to CSADWTGLNYGYTF.

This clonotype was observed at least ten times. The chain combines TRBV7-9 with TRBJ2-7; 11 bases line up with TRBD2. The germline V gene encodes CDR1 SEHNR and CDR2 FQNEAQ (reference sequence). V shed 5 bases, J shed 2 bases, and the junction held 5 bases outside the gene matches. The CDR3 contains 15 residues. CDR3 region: CASSQASGGTYEQYF. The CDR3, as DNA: TGTGCCAGCAGCCAGGCTAGCGGGGGGACCTACGAGCAGTACTTC. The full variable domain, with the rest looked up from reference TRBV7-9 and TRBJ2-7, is DTGVSQNPRHKITKRGQNVTFRCDPISEHNRLYWYRQTLGQGPEFLTYFQNEAQLEKSRLLSDRFSAERPKGSFSTLEIQRTEQGDSAMYLCASSQASGGTYEQYFGPGTRLTVT.

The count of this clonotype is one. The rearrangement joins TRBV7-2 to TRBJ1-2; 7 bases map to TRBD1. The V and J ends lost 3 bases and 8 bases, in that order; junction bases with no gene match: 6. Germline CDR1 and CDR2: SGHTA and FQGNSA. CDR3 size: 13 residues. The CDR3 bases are TGTGCCAGCAGCTTCGGGCAGGGGGGCGGCTACACCTTC. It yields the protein CASSFGQGGGYTF.

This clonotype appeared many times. In nucleotides, the CDR3 is TGTGCCAGCAGTGAACAGATGAGCTCCTACGAGCAGTACTTC. This encodes CASSEQMSSYEQYF. J is TRBJ2-7 and V is TRBV2; no clear D gene. Trimming left V 2 bases short and J 0 bases short, with 8 bases between. Per germline, CDR1 SNHLY and CDR2 FYNNEI. This CDR3 is 14 amino acids long.

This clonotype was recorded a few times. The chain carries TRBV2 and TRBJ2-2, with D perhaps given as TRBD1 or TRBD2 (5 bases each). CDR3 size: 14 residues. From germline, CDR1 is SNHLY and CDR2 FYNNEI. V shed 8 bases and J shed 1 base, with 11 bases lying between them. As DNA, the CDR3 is TGTGCCAGCTTACTAGGGGTGAACACCGGGGAGCTGTTTTTT. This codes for CASLLGVNTGELFF.

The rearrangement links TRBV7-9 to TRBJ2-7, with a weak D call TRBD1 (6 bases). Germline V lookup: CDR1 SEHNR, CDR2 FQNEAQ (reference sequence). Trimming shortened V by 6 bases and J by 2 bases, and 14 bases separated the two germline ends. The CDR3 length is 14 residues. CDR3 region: CASSYRTDTYEQYF. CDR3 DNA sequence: TGTGCCAGCAGTTACCGGACAGACACCTACGAGCAGTACTTC. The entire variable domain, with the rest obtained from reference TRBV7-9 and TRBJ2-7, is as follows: DTGVSQNPRHKITKRGQNVTFRCDPISEHNRLYWYRQTLGQGPEFLTYFQNEAQLEKSRLLSDRFSAERPKGSFSTLEIQRTEQGDSAMYLCASSYRTDTYEQYFGPGTRLTVT.

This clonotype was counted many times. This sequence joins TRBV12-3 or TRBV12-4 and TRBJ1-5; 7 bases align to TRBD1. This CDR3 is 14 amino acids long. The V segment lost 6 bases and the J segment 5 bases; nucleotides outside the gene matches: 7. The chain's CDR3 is CASRGTDYYQPQHF. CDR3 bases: TGTGCCAGCAGAGGGACAGATTACTATCAGCCCCAGCATTTT.

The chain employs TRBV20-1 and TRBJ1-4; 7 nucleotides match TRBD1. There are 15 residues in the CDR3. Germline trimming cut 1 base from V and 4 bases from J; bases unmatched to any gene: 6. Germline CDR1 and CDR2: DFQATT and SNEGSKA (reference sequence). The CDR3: CSARGRDRHNEKLFF. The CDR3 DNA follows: TGCAGTGCTAGAGGCCGGGACAGACATAATGAAAAACTGTTTTTT.

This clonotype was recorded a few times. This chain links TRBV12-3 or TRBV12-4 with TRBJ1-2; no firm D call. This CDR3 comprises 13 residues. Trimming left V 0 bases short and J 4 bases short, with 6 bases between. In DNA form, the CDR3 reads TGTGCCAGCAGTTTAGCAAGACTCTATGGCTACACCTTC. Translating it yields CASSLARLYGYTF.

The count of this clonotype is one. The CDR3, as DNA: TGCGCCAGCAGCTTGCCCGCAGGGGATGGGCAGTACTTC. Its translation is CASSLPAGDGQYF. The chain uses TRBV5-1 and TRBJ2-7; D is perhaps TRBD1 (6 bases). This CDR3 region has 13 residues. V was shortened by 1 base and J by 9 bases, with 14 bases between the two germline ends. Germline CDR1 reads SGHRS; CDR2 reads YFSETQ.

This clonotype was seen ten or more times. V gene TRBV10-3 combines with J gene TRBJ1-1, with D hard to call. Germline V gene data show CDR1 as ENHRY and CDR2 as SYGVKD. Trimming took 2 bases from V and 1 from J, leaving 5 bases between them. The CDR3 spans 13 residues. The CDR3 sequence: CAISERPNTEAFF. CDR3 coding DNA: TGTGCCATCAGTGAGAGGCCGAACACTGAAGCTTTCTTT.

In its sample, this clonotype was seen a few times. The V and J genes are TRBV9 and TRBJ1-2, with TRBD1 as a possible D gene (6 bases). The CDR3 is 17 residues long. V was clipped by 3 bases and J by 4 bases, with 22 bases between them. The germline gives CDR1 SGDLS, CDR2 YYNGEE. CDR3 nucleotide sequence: TGTGCCAGCAGCGCCTCCCCCCGTAGCGAGGGGGGCTATGGCTACACCTTC. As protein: CASSASPRSEGGYGYTF.